This TCR beta chain emerged from a study of vaccination effects on CD4 cells after COVID-19 (dated by TCRdb to the early 2020s). The study in broad terms: Each participant got two doses of an mRNA SARS-CoV-2 vaccine, either BNT162b2 or mRNA-1273. The study compared SARS-CoV-2 spike-specific CD4+ TCR repertoires before and after mRNA vaccination in COVID-19 convalescent patients and infection-naive vaccine recipients. A total of around eleven COVID-19 convalescent patients and a handful of SARS-CoV-2-naive healthy vaccine recipients were included in the full study. In the study, cultures from other donors were sequenced using the Oncomine TCR Beta short-read assay on an Illumina iSeq 100.

Concerning this clone: Its target antigen remains unknown. Base qualities are missing; no much larger clone stands one base away.

The CDR3 contains 15 residues, cysteine and phenylalanine counted. Only the CDR3 part of the read is kept: 45 bases, read in frame from the first base. For CDR1 and CDR2, the germline V gene lists SGHAT and FQNNGV. V is reduced by 4 bases and J by 5 bases, leaving a spacing of 14 bases between them. Findings and caveats that apply to the study as a whole: Clones induced by infection and clones induced by vaccination both contracted markedly at late timepoints after vaccination, which fits with T cell responses waning over time. In healthy vaccine recipients, vaccine-induced clones were almost all SARS-CoV-2 mono-reactive, with only 1 of 255 being cross-reactive with common cold coronaviruses. Only a small number of convalescent patients were included, and no early post-infection timepoints were available, which limited the study.

The ViraFEST assay stimulated PBMC with viral peptide pools and then used TCR sequencing to identify antigen-specific CD4+ T cell clonotypes by expansion. After more than nine days of culture, CD4+ T cells were isolated with the EasySep CD4+ T cell isolation kit. Healthy vaccine recipients had no prior SARS-CoV-2 infection, confirmed by negative nucleocapsid antibodies before and after vaccination. Around 2.1 million PBMC per well were cultured with 9 to 10 ug/ml peptides in IMDM containing 5% human AB serum, approximately 9.1 IU/ml IL-2 and gentamicin. Half of the culture medium was replaced with fresh IL-2-containing medium on days 3 and 7. Each peptide stimulation condition was cultured in triplicate wells unless otherwise noted. PBMC were separated from whole blood using Ficoll-Paque Plus gradient centrifugation and were then either cryopreserved at -140C or used fresh. Overlapping peptide pools spanned the spike proteins of SARS-CoV-2 and the common cold coronaviruses HCoV-NL63, HCoV-OC43 and HCoV-229E. The QIAamp micro DNA kit was used to extract genomic DNA from the cultured CD4+ T cells.

The method behind the library was the immunoSEQ multiplex PCR assay. TCR beta CDR3 sequencing was performed on DNA from the cultured, isolated CD4+ T cells. Per the source publication's procedure: Non-productive TCR sequences were removed, reads were trimmed to the CDR3 region, and CDR3s of at least 7 amino acids were retained. Antigen-specific clonotypes were identified using the MANAFEST web app by comparison of expansion in peptide wells against reference cultures. For clones to be considered positive, expansion at FDR<0.05 versus reference and all other wells, an odds ratio above 5, and a frequency above 0.1% in two replicate wells were required. A clonotype was called cross-reactive if it was significantly expanded both in SARS-CoV-2 spike wells and in at least one common cold coronavirus spike condition. CDR3 similarity was assessed by Levenshtein distance using the stringdist R package, and unrooted trees were constructed with ape in R 3.6.1. TCRdb stores this immuneACCESS table with in-frame sequences only. Part of the clones is absent; in the studies checked, under half of the shortfall reflects unresolved V genes, and no reason is known for the rest. V and J calls and clone size are as listed in that table; D and trimming were resolved from the DNA. Recorded for this sample are around 79,000 clones; 60% to 85% of them occurred a single time. The leading ten clones occupy roughly a tenth of the sample.

The receptor chain draws on TRBV11-2 and TRBJ1-4, and possibly TRBD1, on 5 matching bases. Here the sequenced sample was CD4+ T cells from PBMCs cultured with SARS-CoV-2 spike peptides, taken before COVID-19 vaccination. What this sample's cell subset or site label stands for: SARS-CoV-2 spike overlapping peptide pool stimulation. This clonotype was sampled from a human donor who received a COVID-19 vaccine. The sequenced DNA is TGTGCCAGCAGCTCTCCGACAGTCATCAATGAAAAACTGTTTTTT. Its coded protein is CASSSPTVINEKLFF. Outside the CDR3, residues come from the reference TRBV11-2 and TRBJ1-4 proteins, so the full variable domain is: EAGVAQSPRYKIIEKRQSVAFWCNPISGHATLYWYQQILGQGPKLLIQFQNNGVVDDSQLPKDRFSAERLKGVDSTLKIQPAKLEDSAVYLCASSSPTVINEKLFFGSGTQLSVL.